This T cell receptor (beta chain) was sequenced for a study of molecular identifiers for immune sequencing clone quantification. Whole-study context: Replicates involved a five-way split of RNA from approximately 20,000 or 98,000 naive CD8 cells, with sequencing of four. Study results and caveats: Clones of above 20 RNA copies carried over 99% of effector molecules; in naive cells they carried under 1%.

Trimming took 0 bases from V and 0 from J, leaving 13 bases between them. This CDR3 has 18 residues. CDR1 and CDR2 from the germline V gene are SGHNT and YYREEE (reference sequence). This clonotype was counted at least ten times. The antigen is undetermined. Previously described methods and listed TCR primers produced bulk TCR libraries. TCRdb processed the PCR reads anew with MiXCR; each CDR3 protein has one entry. The table records roughly 97,000 distinct CDR3 sequences, 20% to 25% of them present only once. Sample: naive CD8+ T cells from blood, with Jurkat cell RNA spiked in. Subset described: FACS-sorted CD8+CD4-CCR7+CD45RA+ naive T cells. The receptor's source is a human donor in good health. Some libraries in this study had Jurkat cell RNA spiked in. This chain uses TRBV5-4 with TRBJ2-6, with D possibly matching TRBD1 (6 bases). The CDR3 DNA follows: TGTGCCAGCAGCTTGGACACAGGGAGCTACTCTGGGGCCAACGTCCTGACTTTC. Its protein product is CASSLDTGSYSGANVLTF.